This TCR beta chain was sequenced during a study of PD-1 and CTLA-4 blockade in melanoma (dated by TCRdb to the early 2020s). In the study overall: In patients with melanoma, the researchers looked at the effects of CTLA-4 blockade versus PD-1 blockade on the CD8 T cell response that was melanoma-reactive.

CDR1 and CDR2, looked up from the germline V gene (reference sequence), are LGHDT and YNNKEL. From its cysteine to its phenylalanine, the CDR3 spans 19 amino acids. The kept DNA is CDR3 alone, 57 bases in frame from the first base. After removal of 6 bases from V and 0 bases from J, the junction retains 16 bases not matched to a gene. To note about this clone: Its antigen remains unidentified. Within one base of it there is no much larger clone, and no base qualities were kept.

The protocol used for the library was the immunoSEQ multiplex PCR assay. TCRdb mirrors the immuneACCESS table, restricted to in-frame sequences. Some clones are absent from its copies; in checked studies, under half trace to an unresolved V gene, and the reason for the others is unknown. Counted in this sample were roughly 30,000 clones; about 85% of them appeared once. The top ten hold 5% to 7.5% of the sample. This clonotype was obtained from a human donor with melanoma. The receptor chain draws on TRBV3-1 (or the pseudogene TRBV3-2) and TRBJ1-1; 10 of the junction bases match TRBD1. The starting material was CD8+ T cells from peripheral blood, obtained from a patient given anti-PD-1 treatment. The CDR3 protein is CASSVGQGGLRTLNTEAFF. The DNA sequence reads TGTGCCAGCAGTGTTGGACAGGGGGGTTTGAGGACGCTGAACACTGAAGCTTTCTTT.